This T cell receptor beta chain was profiled in a study of Graves' ophthalmopathy and Graves' hyperthyroidism. The sample holds many counts of this clonotype. Its antigen is not known. Trimming stripped 8 bases from V and 4 bases from J, with 12 bases between. The germline gives CDR1 LNHDA, CDR2 SQIVND (reference sequence). CDR3 length equals 14 residues. Findings and limits, study-wide: Among thyroid clonotypes expanded above 0.001 frequency, most also appeared in blood. Sensitivity reached roughly 90% and specificity 75% to 82% for a 13-signature model separating ophthalmopathy from stable hyperthyroidism.

RNA transcripts provided the template for amplifying TCR beta CDR3 regions. HTBI-primed first-round RT-PCR preceded second-round multiplex PCR. MiXCR, applied by TCRdb to the multiplex PCR reads, yields one record per CDR3 protein. This table has 650,000 to 900,000 distinct CDR3 sequences, roughly two fifths appearing once. The specimen was peripheral blood. The receptor was derived from an adult man with Graves' ophthalmopathy. J is TRBJ1-6 and V is TRBV19; possible D gene TRBD1, 5 bases. CDR3 region: CASSPGRYNSPLHF. The CDR3 DNA reads as TGTGCCAGTTCCCCGGGACGTTATAATTCACCCCTCCACTTT.